This T cell receptor (beta chain) emerged from a study of cytomegalovirus exposure and HLA in healthy donors. Study-wide points: Several of the most significant clusters appeared, in a later analysis, to be linked to common viral pathogens.

The study ran its PCR with 60 Vbeta and 13 Jbeta primers. Generated by immunoSEQ multiplex PCR, the TCRdb table keeps only in-frame clones and is missing some. The data contain approximately 140,000 clones, 70% to 90% of them singletons. V shed 6 bases and J 8 bases; nucleotides not matched to a gene: 15. CDR1 and CDR2 (germline): MNHEY, SMNVEV (reference sequence). This CDR3 is 15 amino acids long. A note on this clone: Its target is not known.

Sequences were obtained from PBMCs. The source of this sequence is a middle-aged woman in good health and CMV-seronegative. The chain is built from TRBV27 and TRBJ1-2; 7 bases line up with TRBD1. In DNA, the CDR3 is TGTGCCAGCAGCTTGATTGGCGGGACAGATCAGGGCTACACCTTC. Translation gives CASSLIGGTDQGYTF.